A single sample is the source of the 25 T cell receptor beta chains below, sequenced in a study of T cell changes during pregnancy in multiple sclerosis. Using immunoSEQ multiplex PCR, the repertoire was profiled, and TCRdb retains in-frame clones only, with some absent. The sample has roughly 40,000 clones, more than 90% seen once. The source material was peripheral blood, sampled before pregnancy. The receptors come from a female donor with multiple sclerosis, enrolled in a pregnancy study.

V usage is TRBV19 and J usage is TRBJ1-2, with TRBD1 identical over 9 bases. Germline CDR1 reads LNHDA; CDR2 reads SQIVND (reference sequence). Unmatched junction bases numbered 8, after V lost 7 bases and J lost 5 bases. CDR3 size: 14 residues. The CDR3 nucleotides are TGTGCCAGTAAGGGGACAGGGACTGATTATGGCTACACCTTC. Its translation is CASKGTGTDYGYTF.

The table lists this clone with a count of one. The chain uses TRBV27 and TRBJ2-7, with a possible D match to TRBD1 (6 bases). Germline V gene sequence: CDR1 MNHEY, CDR2 SMNVEV (reference sequence). The CDR3 contains 16 residues. Trimming shortened V by 5 bases and J by 3 bases, and 20 bases separated the two germline ends. Here the CDR3 reads CASSPTQGQAFYEQYF. CDR3 sequence (DNA): TGTGCCAGCAGTCCGACGCAGGGGCAGGCGTTCTACGAGCAGTACTTC.

The chain combines TRBV7-9 with TRBJ2-3; TRBD2 aligns across 7 bases. The trim removed 3 bases at V and 6 bases at J, leaving 12 bases unmatched. The CDR3 contains 16 residues. The V gene's germline CDR1 is SEHNR and CDR2 FQNEAQ (reference sequence). The CDR3 bases are TGTGCCAGCAGCTTCCGGGCGAGCGGGGTTCGGGATACGCAGTATTTT. Residues: CASSFRASGVRDTQYF. Variable domain in full (rest from reference TRBV7-9 and TRBJ2-3): DTGVSQNPRHKITKRGQNVTFRCDPISEHNRLYWYRQTLGQGPEFLTYFQNEAQLEKSRLLSDRFSAERPKGSFSTLEIQRTEQGDSAMYLCASSFRASGVRDTQYFGPGTRLTVL.

V and J are TRBV15 and TRBJ2-3, with 9 nucleotides matching TRBD2. Germline V gene data show CDR1 as LNHNV and CDR2 as YYDKDF (reference sequence). J was trimmed by 5 bases and V by 1 base; bases with no gene match: 16. The CDR3 has 19 amino acids. The CDR3 DNA follows: TGTGCCACCAGCAGAGTGAGGCTAGCGGGAAATAGGTGGCAAGATACGCAGTATTTT. Amino acids: CATSRVRLAGNRWQDTQYF.

This chain links TRBV7-9 with TRBJ1-4, with unresolved D. V gave up 5 bases and J gave up 0 bases, with 16 bases separating them. Germline loops: CDR1 SEHNR, CDR2 FQNEAQ (reference sequence). There are 17 residues in the CDR3. CDR3 amino acids: CASSSIRAGTTNEKLFF. CDR3 sequence (DNA): TGTGCCAGCAGCAGCATCCGTGCAGGTACAACTAATGAAAAACTGTTTTTT.

The chain has TRBV19 and TRBJ2-2; tentative D call: TRBD1 (6 bases). The CDR3 length is 15 residues. Trimming left V 7 bases short and J 2 bases short, with 14 bases between. In germline, CDR1 is LNHDA, CDR2 SQIVND (reference sequence). CDR3 protein: CASTLGTINTGELFF. The CDR3 coding sequence is TGTGCCAGTACCCTGGGGACAATCAACACCGGGGAGCTGTTTTTT.

The chain joins TRBV23-1 to TRBJ2-3, with 14 bases aligning to TRBD2. TRBV23-1 is filed as an ORF, its function uncertain. This CDR3 has 19 residues. V dropped 6 bases and J dropped 1; count of bases not matched to a gene: 12. The CDR3 DNA sequence: TGCGCCAGCAGCCTGACCGGGACTAGCGGGAGATTCGGCACAGATACGCAGTATTTT. Translated, it gives CASSLTGTSGRFGTDTQYF.

The V gene is TRBV28, the J gene TRBJ1-2; 7 bases are shared with TRBD1. V trimming: 3 bases; J trimming: 3 bases; junction bases outside the gene matches: 10. Germline V gene lookup returns CDR1 MDHEN and CDR2 SYDVKM. This CDR3 is built from 16 residues. As DNA, the CDR3 is TGTGCCAGCAGTTTTGCCAGACAGGGCCCTTACTATGGCTACACCTTC. It encodes CASSFARQGPYYGYTF.

This sequence joins TRBV18 and TRBJ2-1; 14 bases map to TRBD2. The CDR3 totals 20 residues. J lost 0 bases, V lost 3 bases, and 10 bases had no gene match. The germline gives CDR1 KGHSH, CDR2 LQKENI. The CDR3 loop reads CASSPIVGTSGSISYNEQFF. Here the CDR3 DNA reads TGTGCCAGCTCACCGATAGTGGGGACTAGCGGGAGTATCTCCTACAATGAGCAGTTCTTC.

J is TRBJ2-1 and V is TRBV6-1, with a tentative D call TRBD1 (6 bases). V lost 1 base and J 0 bases, leaving 13 bases between the germline ends. Germline V gene lookup returns CDR1 MNHNS and CDR2 SASEGT. The CDR3 runs to 17 residues. DNA for the CDR3: TGTGCCAGCAGTGAAGAGGGGGTGGGATTCTCCTACAATGAGCAGTTCTTC. Protein product: CASSEEGVGFSYNEQFF.

CDR3 protein: CASSQGAGGGRPQHF. CDR3 nucleotides: TGCGCCAGCAGCCAAGGGGCCGGGGGTGGGCGGCCCCAGCATTTT. This sequence joins TRBV4-1 and TRBJ1-5; maybe TRBD1 (5 bases). CDR3 length equals 15 residues. With 1 base removed from V and 9 bases from J, the gap between germline ends came to 16 bases. In germline, CDR1 is MGHRA, CDR2 YSYEKL.

The chain uses TRBV4-1 and TRBJ2-7; perhaps TRBD1 as D (5 bases). Germline values: CDR1 MGHRA, CDR2 YSYEKL. Trimming cost V 0 bases and J 3 bases, with 6 bases left between them. The CDR3 is made up of 13 amino acids. In DNA, the CDR3 is TGCGCCAGCAGCCAAGAAGGGGTCTACGAGCAGTACTTC. Encoded protein: CASSQEGVYEQYF.

CDR3 loop: CASSVNRAGAFF. In nucleotides, the CDR3 is TGTGCCAGCAGTGTCAACAGGGCTGGAGCTTTCTTT. The chain carries TRBV6-1 and TRBJ1-1; the D gene is possibly TRBD1 (6 bases). The CDR3 contains 12 residues. V lost 4 bases and J 10 bases, leaving 13 bases between the germline ends. Germline CDR1 reads MNHNS; CDR2 reads SASEGT.

The V and J genes are TRBV28 and TRBJ2-7; D possibly corresponds to TRBD2 (5 bases). CDR1 is MDHEN, CDR2 SYDVKM, per germline. The V and J ends lost 3 bases and 0 bases respectively, with 12 bases between them. The CDR3 covers 15 residues. The CDR3 DNA is TGTGCCAGCAGTTTTGGAGGCAGTTACTCCTACGAGCAGTACTTC. Translated: CASSFGGSYSYEQYF.

This clone has a single count. This sequence joins TRBV6-5 and TRBJ1-5; 8 nucleotides agree with TRBD1. Germline loops: CDR1 MNHEY, CDR2 SVGAGI. The V and J ends lost 4 bases and 6 bases, in that order; junction bases with no gene match: 5. The CDR3 runs to 14 residues. CDR3 protein: CASSLDRDGQPQHF. In DNA, the CDR3 is TGTGCCAGCAGTTTGGACAGGGATGGTCAGCCCCAGCATTTT.

V is TRBV5-6 and J is TRBJ2-5; 12 bases fit TRBD2. Germline V gives CDR1 SGHDT, CDR2 YYEEEE. The V and J ends lost 4 bases and 5 bases, in that order; junction bases with no gene match: 9. The CDR3 covers 16 residues. The CDR3 spells CASSGASGRESETQYF. The CDR3 coding sequence is TGTGCCAGCAGCGGGGCTAGCGGGAGGGAATCGGAGACCCAGTACTTC.

The gene calls are TRBV18 and TRBJ2-1, with 11 bases that match TRBD2. Germline assignment: CDR1 KGHSH and CDR2 LQKENI. The CDR3 sequence is 15 residues long. Germline trimming cut 4 bases from V and 5 bases from J; bases unmatched to any gene: 4. The CDR3: CASSQLAGGNNEQFF. CDR3 bases: TGTGCCAGCTCACAGTTAGCGGGAGGGAACAATGAGCAGTTCTTC.

J is TRBJ2-2 and V is TRBV6-1; 9 bases agree with TRBD2. From germline, CDR1 is MNHNS and CDR2 SASEGT. There are 19 residues in the CDR3. V trimming: 3 bases; J trimming: 4 bases; junction bases outside the gene matches: 15. DNA of the CDR3: TGTGCCAGCAGTGATAGAGCGGGAGGACGGATATCGAGCACCGGGGAGCTGTTTTTT. This gives the protein CASSDRAGGRISSTGELFF.

This chain uses TRBV19 with TRBJ2-1, with TRBD2 matching over 10 bases. V lost 5 bases, J lost 3 bases, and 4 bases stayed unmatched. The CDR3 runs 15 residues. From germline, CDR1 is LNHDA and CDR2 SQIVND (reference sequence). In DNA form, the CDR3 reads TGTGCCAGTAGTGGGAGGACTAGCGGCTACAATGAGCAGTTCTTC. Protein: CASSGRTSGYNEQFF.

This clone was recorded once. V usage is TRBV2 and J usage is TRBJ2-1; TRBD2 might be the D (5 bases). The CDR3 consists of 17 residues. The germline V gene encodes CDR1 SNHLY and CDR2 FYNNEI. V was pared by 4 bases and J by 2 bases, with 18 bases between. This chain's CDR3 is CASSGYHPGVAYNEQFF. Here the CDR3 DNA reads TGTGCCAGCAGTGGCTATCATCCCGGGGTTGCCTACAATGAGCAGTTCTTC.

The chain carries TRBV4-2 and TRBJ2-3, with D unclear. The CDR3 has 13 residues. Germline CDR1 reads LGHNA; CDR2 reads YNFKEQ. The V gene lost 1 base and the J gene lost 5 bases, with 7 bases spanning the gap. DNA of the CDR3: TGTGCCAGCAGCCAAGTCCTTCGAGATACGCAGTATTTT. This translates into CASSQVLRDTQYF.

The chain recombines TRBV28 with TRBJ2-7, with 7 bases matching TRBD1. The trim removed 4 bases at V and 2 bases at J, leaving 5 bases unmatched. The CDR3 has 14 amino acids. Germline CDR1 is MDHEN and CDR2 is SYDVKM. The CDR3 DNA follows: TGTGCCAGCAGTTCCATCAGGGGGACCTACGAGCAGTACTTC. It encodes CASSSIRGTYEQYF.

The chain has TRBV18 and TRBJ2-7; D call uncertain. The CDR3 spans 14 residues. Germline loops: CDR1 KGHSH, CDR2 LQKENI. Deletions cut 0 bases from V and 2 bases from J, with 8 bases between. CDR3 DNA sequence: TGTGCCAGCTCACCACCGGGTAGCCCCTACGAGCAGTACTTC. This gives the protein CASSPPGSPYEQYF. The complete variable domain, with remaining parts taken from reference TRBV18 and TRBJ2-7, reads NAGVMQNPRHLVRRRGQEARLRCSPMKGHSHVYWYRQLPEEGLKFMVYLQKENIIDESGMPKERFSAEFPKEGPSILRIQQVVRGDSAAYFCASSPPGSPYEQYFGPGTRLTVT.

The rearrangement links TRBV6-6 to TRBJ2-5; 8 bases line up with TRBD1. Trimming cost V 6 bases and J 5 bases; bases outside gene matches: 2. This CDR3 is 12 amino acids long. In germline, CDR1 is MNHNY, CDR2 SVGAGI (reference sequence). CDR3 sequence reads: CASRDREETQYF. DNA of the CDR3: TGTGCCAGCAGGGACAGGGAGGAGACCCAGTACTTC.

This chain links TRBV29-1 with TRBJ2-1, with 10 nucleotides matching TRBD2. CDR1 is SQVTM and CDR2 is ANQGSEA in the germline V gene. This CDR3 spans 17 amino acids. V lost 1 base to trimming and J lost 3 bases; unmatched junction nucleotides: 9. As DNA, the CDR3 is TGCAGCGTTGAAGTTCCAGCGGGAGGGCGCGGCTACAATGAGCAGTTCTTC. Translation: CSVEVPAGGRGYNEQFF.